This T cell receptor beta chain was identified during a study of post-analysis software for immune sequencing data. The ends were cut back, 8 bases at V and 3 bases at J, with 17 bases in the middle. The CDR3 consists of 14 residues. Germline CDR1 and CDR2: MDHEN and SYDVKM. Study-wide findings and caveats: Four or five TRBV segments, TRBV5-6, TRBV5-1 and TRBV20-1 among them, were found more frequent in patients than controls. In multiple sclerosis, normalized Chao1 diversity was significantly below that of controls. Clustering by F measure revealed strong co-clustering among samples prepared together in one batch.

TCR beta libraries were prepared from cDNA with unique molecular identifiers. Researchers reported approximately 500,000 cDNA molecules coming from roughly 1 to 10 million T cells. TCRdb re-derived calls from the PCR reads in MiXCR, one entry per CDR3 protein. There are 700,000 to 800,000 distinct CDR3 sequences in the sample; just under 30% occur only once, and 0.56% lies in the top ten. Of note for this clonotype: The target antigen is unknown.

The material sequenced was blood. The chain carries TRBV28 and TRBJ2-7; maybe TRBD1 (6 bases). This clonotype was sampled from a girl aged 10-17 years with multiple sclerosis. Here the CDR3 DNA reads TGTGCCAGCCAACGGTCGGGACAACTCTACGAGCAGTACTTC. Translated: CASQRSGQLYEQYF. Based on the CDR3 plus reference TRBV28 and TRBJ2-7, the full variable domain is DVKVTQSSRYLVKRTGEKVFLECVQDMDHENMFWYRQDPGLGLRLIYFSYDVKMKEKGDIPEGYSVSREKKERFSLILESASTNQTSMYLCASQRSGQLYEQYFGPGTRLTVT.